These 12 T cell receptor beta chains share one sample of origin, sequenced in a study of neurological immune-mediated disorders. TCRdb fed the 5' RACE reads into MiXCR, producing one record per CDR3 protein. The table has tens of thousands of distinct CDR3 sequences, 4.5% to 6% seen once. Sample: PBMCs. The receptors shown here come from a woman between 65 and 79 years old with multiple sclerosis.

This clonotype was observed at least ten times. The J gene is TRBJ2-7, the V gene TRBV12-3 or TRBV12-4, with TRBD1 identical over 9 bases. The CDR3 spans 17 residues. The V and J ends lost 1 base and 2 bases, in that order; junction bases with no gene match: 9. This CDR3 is CASSLGTGDFTAYEQYF. The DNA of the CDR3 is TGTGCCAGCAGTTTAGGGACAGGGGATTTTACAGCCTACGAGCAGTACTTC.

This clonotype was counted ten times or more. This sequence joins TRBV12-3 or TRBV12-4 and TRBJ2-3, with 10 bases lining up with TRBD2. The CDR3 is made up of 16 amino acids. The ends lost 7 bases at V and 0 bases at J; junction bases unmatched: 7. CDR3 residues: CASTRGLAASTDTQYF. Here the CDR3 DNA reads TGTGCCAGCACCAGAGGACTAGCGGCTAGCACAGATACGCAGTATTTT.

This clonotype has ten or more counts. CDR3 nucleotides: TGTGCCAGCAGCGCCGGGACAGGGGAAGAGACCCAGTACTTC. Translated, it gives CASSAGTGEETQYF. The J gene is TRBJ2-5, the V gene TRBV7-9, with TRBD1 identical over 10 bases. The CDR3 loop spans 14 amino acids. Looked up from germline, CDR1 is SEHNR and CDR2 is FQNEAQ (reference sequence). The V and J ends lost 5 bases and 3 bases, in that order; junction bases with no gene match: 3.

This clonotype has at least ten counts. The chain couples TRBV7-9 to TRBJ2-4, with no clear D. This CDR3 has 15 amino acids. Between the trimmed V and J ends, which lost 5 bases and 0 bases, there was a span of 11 bases. CDR1 is SEHNR, CDR2 FQNEAQ, per germline (reference sequence). The chain's CDR3 is CASSPVEAAKNIQYF. The CDR3 DNA sequence: TGTGCCAGCAGCCCCGTAGAGGCAGCCAAAAACATTCAGTACTTC. Based on the CDR3 plus reference TRBV7-9 and TRBJ2-4, the full variable domain is DTGVSQNPRHKITKRGQNVTFRCDPISEHNRLYWYRQTLGQGPEFLTYFQNEAQLEKSRLLSDRFSAERPKGSFSTLEIQRTEQGDSAMYLCASSPVEAAKNIQYFGAGTRLSVL.

This clonotype came up many times. The chain combines TRBV3-1 with TRBJ1-1; no clear D. The CDR3 totals 14 residues. V was clipped by 4 bases and J by 1 base, with 10 bases between them. From germline, CDR1 is LGHDT and CDR2 YNNKEL (reference sequence). The CDR3 loop is CASSRAGKNTEAFF. The DNA of the CDR3 is TGTGCCAGCAGCCGGGCGGGTAAGAACACTGAAGCTTTCTTT.

This clonotype was observed at least ten times. The chain couples TRBV27 to TRBJ2-5, with TRBD2 matching 14 bases. V gave up 5 bases and J gave up 5 bases; unmatched junction bases: 7. This CDR3 has 16 residues. Germline lookup yields CDR1 MNHEY and CDR2 SMNVEV (reference sequence). CDR3 sequence (DNA): TGTGCCAGCAGTCCTGGGACTAGCGGGAGAGTTGAGACCCAGTACTTC. It is translated as CASSPGTSGRVETQYF.

This clonotype appeared many times. The chain is built from TRBV7-9 and TRBJ2-1; D gene ambiguous. The CDR3 sequence is 12 residues long. From germline, CDR1 is SEHNR and CDR2 FQNEAQ (reference sequence). Trimming took 4 bases from V and 2 from J, leaving 3 bases between them. The CDR3 DNA follows: TGTGCCAGCAGCTACCCCTACAATGAGCAGTTCTTC. Protein product: CASSYPYNEQFF.

This clonotype occurred many times. J is TRBJ2-1 and V is TRBV5-5; TRBD2 matches 9 bases. This CDR3 comprises 14 residues. V shed 8 bases and J 0 bases; nucleotides not matched to a gene: 3. The germline V gene encodes CDR1 SGHKS and CDR2 YYEKEE (reference sequence). The CDR3 loop reads CASNSGSSYNEQFF. As DNA, the CDR3 is TGTGCCAGTAATAGCGGGAGCTCCTACAATGAGCAGTTCTTC.

This clonotype was counted at least ten times. The CDR3 loop is CASSGVGQGFVGTEAFF. DNA for the CDR3: TGTGCCAGCAGCGGAGTGGGACAGGGGTTTGTAGGCACTGAAGCTTTCTTT. V usage is TRBV7-8 and J usage is TRBJ1-1, with 10 bases fitting TRBD1. CDR1 is SGHVS and CDR2 is FQNEAQ in the germline V gene. V shed 5 bases and J 4 bases; nucleotides not matched to a gene: 13. The CDR3 is made up of 17 amino acids.

In this sample, this clonotype turned up many times. The chain recombines TRBV20-1 with TRBJ2-1, with a possible D match to TRBD2 (6 bases). Per the germline V gene, CDR1 is DFQATT and CDR2 is SNEGSKA (reference sequence). The CDR3 length is 16 residues. V was pared by 6 bases and J by 0 bases, with 18 bases between. The CDR3 sequence: CSAPRLGTSSYNEQFF. In DNA form, the CDR3 reads TGCAGTGCGCCAAGACTAGGAACGAGCTCCTACAATGAGCAGTTCTTC.

The J gene is TRBJ2-1, the V gene TRBV6-1; TRBD2 matches at 7 bases. This CDR3 spans 16 amino acids. Germline V gene lookup returns CDR1 MNHNS and CDR2 SASEGT. V dropped 1 base and J dropped 3; count of bases not matched to a gene: 6. The CDR3 bases are TGTGCCAGCAGTGAAGTTTCTAGCGGATTCTACAATGAGCAGTTCTTC. This translates into CASSEVSSGFYNEQFF.

This clonotype was detected a few times. The chain couples TRBV18 to TRBJ1-2; D is undetermined. CDR3 length: 13 amino acids. Trimming left V 3 bases short and J 5 bases short, with 10 bases between. The germline CDR1 and CDR2 sequences are KGHSH and LQKENI. The CDR3 sequence: CASSPDSQYGYTF. DNA for the CDR3: TGTGCCAGCTCACCCGATTCCCAATATGGCTACACCTTC.